These 22 T cell receptor beta chains were all obtained from the same sample, sequenced in a study of T cells in tumors after PD-1 blockade. The data were produced by immunoSEQ multiplex PCR, yet TCRdb's version contains in-frame clones alone and is incomplete. The sample lists 45,000 to 60,000 clones, roughly 79% occurring once. The sequencing used PBMCs, collected before anti-PD-1 treatment. The source is a human donor with basal cell carcinoma.

V and J are TRBV4-2 and TRBJ2-7, with D hard to call. CDR3 size: 15 residues. Germline V gives CDR1 LGHNA, CDR2 YNFKEQ. Trimming shortened V by 0 bases and J by 6 bases, and 15 bases separated the two germline ends. The CDR3 DNA sequence: TGTGCCAGCAGCCAAGACAGTGCACCCCAATCCGAGCAGTACTTC. As protein: CASSQDSAPQSEQYF.

The rearrangement links TRBV24-1 to TRBJ2-2; 12 bases agree with TRBD1. This CDR3 spans 16 amino acids. Germline V gene sequence: CDR1 KGHDR, CDR2 SFDVKD. V was clipped by 2 bases and J by 7 bases; unmatched bases: 4. The CDR3 here is CATSDSGTGGVGELFF. The CDR3 DNA follows: TGTGCCACCAGTGATTCCGGGACAGGGGGCGTCGGGGAGCTGTTTTTT.

The chain is built from TRBV5-4 and TRBJ1-2; D not resolved. V was pared by 5 bases and J by 4 bases, with 12 bases between. The CDR3 totals 13 residues. Germline loops: CDR1 SGHNT, CDR2 YYREEE (reference sequence). CDR3 loop: CASSLDGIYGYTF. The CDR3 region has the DNA TGTGCCAGCAGTCTGGACGGGATCTATGGCTACACCTTC.

The chain carries TRBV21-1 and TRBJ2-7; TRBD2 was called by the table and not checked on the DNA. TRBV21-1 is a recognized pseudogene. CDR3 length: 14 amino acids. The CDR3 region is CASSKKGGTYEQYF. The CDR3 nucleotides are TGTGCCAGCAGCAAAAAAGGAGGGACCTACGAGCAGTACTTC.

The chain links TRBV18 to TRBJ2-7; D tentatively reads TRBD1 or TRBD2 (5 bases each). The ends were cut back, 5 bases at V and 2 bases at J, with 10 bases in the middle. This CDR3 has 13 amino acids. Germline-derived CDR1 and CDR2 are KGHSH and LQKENI. Here the CDR3 DNA reads TGTGCCAGCTCAGGCAGAGGGGCCTACGAGCAGTACTTC. Translating gives CASSGRGAYEQYF.

The V and J genes are TRBV28 and TRBJ2-7, with D possibly being TRBD2 (5 bases). CDR3 size: 15 residues. The V gene's germline CDR1 is MDHEN and CDR2 SYDVKM. V was shortened by 3 bases and J by 6 bases, with 18 bases between the two germline ends. The CDR3 is CASSFRDLGRPEQYF. CDR3 DNA sequence: TGTGCCAGCAGTTTTCGGGATTTAGGACGACCCGAGCAGTACTTC.

The chain uses TRBV24-1 and TRBJ1-2; TRBD1 is a possible D gene (5 bases). The CDR3 has 13 amino acids. Germline assignment: CDR1 KGHDR and CDR2 SFDVKD. V lost 4 bases and J lost 7, with 12 bases in between. The CDR3 sequence is CATSERTRGGYTF. CDR3 in DNA: TGTGCCACCAGTGAACGGACAAGGGGTGGCTACACCTTC.

The V call is TRBV5-4, the J call TRBJ1-1; D possibly corresponds to TRBD1 (6 bases). This CDR3 region has 16 residues. Germline-derived CDR1 and CDR2 are SGHNT and YYREEE (reference sequence). Trimming took 4 bases from V and 1 from J, leaving 17 bases between them. CDR3 DNA sequence: TGTGCCAGCAGCCCTACCCGAGACAGGTCGAACACTGAAGCTTTCTTT. Its protein product is CASSPTRDRSNTEAFF.

Of note for this clone: One end of the junction varies from germline; a read error may be responsible. The CDR3 DNA is TGTGCCAGCAGCTCTCACGGACTTAGGCGGCCCCATTTT. Translating it yields CASSSHGLRRPHF. The chain combines TRBV9 with TRBJ1-1; D is undetermined. Per the germline V gene, CDR1 is SGDLS and CDR2 is YYNGEE. The CDR3 is 13 amino acids.

The V and J genes are TRBV7-2 and TRBJ1-4; D gene ambiguous. The V end was cut by 3 bases, the J end by 8 bases, with 13 bases between. CDR3 size: 14 residues. CDR1 and CDR2 from the germline V gene are SGHTA and FQGNSA. CDR3 coding DNA: TGTGCCAGCAGCTTTAACAGCCTCGGGGAAAAACTGTTTTTT. It specifies CASSFNSLGEKLFF.

As DNA, the CDR3 is TGCAGCGTTGGCCCCGGGACAGGAGCCTACGAGCAGTACTTC. Translating it yields CSVGPGTGAYEQYF. The chain couples TRBV29-1 to TRBJ2-7; 8 bases fit TRBD1. CDR3 length: 14 amino acids. Trimming took 4 bases from V and 2 from J; bases not matched to a gene: 7. Germline loops: CDR1 SQVTM, CDR2 ANQGSEA.

The rearrangement joins TRBV5-4 to TRBJ2-7; TRBD1 is a possible D gene (8 bases). Germline V gene sequence: CDR1 SGHNT, CDR2 YYREEE (reference sequence). The germline V and J ends were trimmed by 4 bases and 2 bases, with 16 bases remaining between them. The CDR3 sequence is 15 residues long. The CDR3 DNA reads TGTGCCAGCAGCGGCACAGGGGGGGCTGCCTACGAGCAGTACTTC. Protein product: CASSGTGGAAYEQYF.

This clone was counted between two and nine times. The chain is built from TRBV9 and TRBJ1-1; D ambiguous. There are 14 residues in the CDR3. Trimming shortened V by 0 bases and J by 0 bases, and 6 bases separated the two germline ends. Germline CDR1 reads SGDLS; CDR2 reads YYNGEE. CDR3 sequence reads: CASSVGLLNTEAFF. The CDR3, as DNA: TGTGCCAGCAGCGTAGGGCTACTGAACACTGAAGCTTTCTTT.

The chain joins TRBV5-1 to TRBJ1-1; the D gene is possibly TRBD1 (5 bases). V was clipped by 0 bases and J by 8 bases, with 14 bases between them. The CDR3 contains 14 residues. Germline loops: CDR1 SGHRS, CDR2 YFSETQ. The DNA for the CDR3 is TGCGCCAGCAGCTTGGATAGGAGGACACGAGAAGCTTTCTTT. As protein: CASSLDRRTREAFF.

On this clone: Additional DNA sequences in this sample encode the identical CDR3. V gene TRBV19 combines with J gene TRBJ2-7, with 7 bases that match TRBD1. CDR3 length: 13 residues. Looked up from germline, CDR1 is LNHDA and CDR2 is SQIVND (reference sequence). V was pared by 4 bases and J by 4 bases, with 4 bases of the junction left unmatched. CDR3 sequence: CASSKGTAYEQYF. CDR3 sequence (DNA): TGTGCCAGTAGTAAAGGGACAGCTTACGAGCAGTACTTC. Filled out from reference TRBV19 and TRBJ2-7, the complete variable domain reads DGGITQSPKYLFRKEGQNVTLSCEQNLNHDAMYWYRQDPGQGLRLIYYSQIVNDFQKGDIAEGYSVSREKKESFPLTVTSAQKNPTAFYLCASSKGTAYEQYFGPGTRLTVT.

This clone was counted once. The chain carries TRBV28 and TRBJ1-2, with TRBD1 identical over 8 bases. Trimming cost V 2 bases and J 6 bases; bases outside gene matches: 11. This CDR3 is built from 16 residues. Germline CDR1 reads MDHEN; CDR2 reads SYDVKM. CDR3 DNA: TGTGCCAGCAGTTTAAGTTCGAGGCAGGGGGCAGATGGCTACACCTTC. Translation: CASSLSSRQGADGYTF.

To note about this clone: The same CDR3 also results from other DNA sequences found in this sample. The chain couples TRBV5-1 to TRBJ2-3; 8 bases are shared with TRBD2. After removal of 0 bases from V and 1 base from J, the junction contained 4 bases not matched to a gene. The CDR3 runs to 16 residues. The germline CDR1 and CDR2 sequences are SGHRS and YFSETQ. CDR3 DNA: TGCGCCAGCAGCTTGGGAACTAGCGGAGGCACAGATACGCAGTATTTT. This codes for CASSLGTSGGTDTQYF. The whole variable domain, remainder taken from reference TRBV5-1 and TRBJ2-3, is KAGVTQTPRYLIKTRGQQVTLSCSPISGHRSVSWYQQTPGQGLQFLFEYFSETQRNKGNFPGRFSGRQFSNSRSEMNVSTLELGDSALYLCASSLGTSGGTDTQYFGPGTRLTVL.

CDR3 amino acids: CASSPDMGYNTIYF. The CDR3 nucleotides are TGTGCCAGCAGCCCTGACATGGGTTACAACACCATATATTTT. The V and J genes are TRBV9 and TRBJ1-3; D not certain. There are 14 residues in the CDR3. Germline values: CDR1 SGDLS, CDR2 YYNGEE. Trimming took 4 bases from V and 7 from J, leaving 15 bases between them.

This clone was detected only a few times. The V and J genes are TRBV20-1 and TRBJ2-7, with TRBD2 matching over 10 bases. V lost 3 bases and J lost 6; bases outside the gene matches: 17. CDR1 DFQATT and CDR2 SNEGSKA come from the germline V gene (reference sequence). The CDR3 is made up of 17 amino acids. Written as DNA, the CDR3 is TGCAGTGCTAGTTACGTCGGGCCTAGCGGGAGACGTGGCGAGCAGTACTTC. As protein: CSASYVGPSGRRGEQYF.

The rearrangement links TRBV6-5 to TRBJ1-2; perhaps TRBD1 as D (5 bases). Trimming left V 2 bases short and J 4 bases short, with 14 bases between. CDR1 and CDR2 from the germline V gene are MNHEY and SVGAGI. CDR3 length: 15 residues. The CDR3 here is CASSYRPGTRYGYTF. The DNA for the CDR3 is TGTGCCAGCAGTTACCGACCCGGGACCCGCTATGGCTACACCTTC.

The chain couples TRBV5-5 to TRBJ1-2; maybe TRBD1 (5 bases). There are 15 residues in the CDR3. Germline assignment: CDR1 SGHKS and CDR2 YYEKEE (reference sequence). Trimming removed 0 bases at V and 4 bases at J, with 13 bases between. The chain's CDR3 is CASSLGPGTGYGYTF. CDR3 DNA: TGTGCCAGCAGCTTGGGTCCGGGTACAGGCTATGGCTACACCTTC.

This chain joins TRBV27 and TRBJ1-4, with 9 bases lining up with TRBD1. In germline, CDR1 is MNHEY, CDR2 SMNVEV (reference sequence). V gave up 3 bases and J gave up 6 bases; unmatched junction bases: 5. The CDR3 is 15 residues long. The CDR3 DNA is TGTGCCAGCAGTTTGGCCGGGACAGGGTATGAAAAACTGTTTTTT. Translation gives CASSLAGTGYEKLFF.